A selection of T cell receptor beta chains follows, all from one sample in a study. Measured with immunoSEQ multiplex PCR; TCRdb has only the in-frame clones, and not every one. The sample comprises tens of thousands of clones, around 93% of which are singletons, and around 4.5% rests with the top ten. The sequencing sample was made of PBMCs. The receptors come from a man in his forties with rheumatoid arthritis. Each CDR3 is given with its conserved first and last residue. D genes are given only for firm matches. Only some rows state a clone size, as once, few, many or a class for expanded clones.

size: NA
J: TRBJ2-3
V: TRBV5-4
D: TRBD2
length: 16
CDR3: CASSRYTGGYSDTQYF
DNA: TGTGCCAGCAGCCGGTACACCGGGGGGTACTCAGATACGCAGTATTTT

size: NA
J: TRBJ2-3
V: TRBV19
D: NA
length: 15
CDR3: CASAAGGTTKVTQYF
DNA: TGTGCCAGCGCCGCTGGGGGGACCACGAAGGTTACGCAGTATTTT

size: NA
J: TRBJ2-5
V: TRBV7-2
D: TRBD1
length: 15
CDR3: CASSLGAGGRETQYF
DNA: TGTGCCAGCAGCTTAGGGGCAGGGGGAAGAGAGACCCAGTACTTC

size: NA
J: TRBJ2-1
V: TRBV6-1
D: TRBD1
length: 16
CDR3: CASSDPLLDRGNEQFF
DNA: TGTGCCAGCAGTGACCCCCTTTTAGACAGGGGCAATGAGCAGTTCTTC

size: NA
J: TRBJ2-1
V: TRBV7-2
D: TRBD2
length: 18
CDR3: CASSLGTSGLYSYNEQFF
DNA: TGTGCCAGCAGCTTAGGGACTAGCGGGTTATATTCCTACAATGAGCAGTTCTTC

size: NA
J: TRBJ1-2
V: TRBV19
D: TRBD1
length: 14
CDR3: CASSKGQGAIGYTF
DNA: TGTGCCAGTAGTAAGGGACAGGGGGCCATTGGCTACACCTTC

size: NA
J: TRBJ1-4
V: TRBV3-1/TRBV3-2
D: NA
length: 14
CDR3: CASSRGGDNEKLFF
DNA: TGTGCCAGCAGCAGGGGAGGAGATAATGAAAAACTGTTTTTT

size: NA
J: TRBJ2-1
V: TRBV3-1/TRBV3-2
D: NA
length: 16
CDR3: CASRSSGRGSYNEQFF
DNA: TGTGCCAGCAGGAGTAGCGGAAGGGGCTCCTACAATGAGCAGTTCTTC

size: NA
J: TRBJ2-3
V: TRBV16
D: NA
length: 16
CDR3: CASSQSSGLGTDTQYF
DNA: TGTGCCAGCAGCCAATCATCGGGGCTGGGCACAGATACGCAGTATTTT

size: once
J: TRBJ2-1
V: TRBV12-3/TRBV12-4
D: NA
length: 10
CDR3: CASSGTEQFF
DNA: TGTGCCAGCTCAGGTACAGAGCAGTTCTTC

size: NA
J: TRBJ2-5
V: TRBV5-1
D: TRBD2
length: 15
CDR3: CASSFSGVLQETQYF
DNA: TGCGCCAGCAGCTTCAGCGGGGTCTTACAAGAGACCCAGTACTTC

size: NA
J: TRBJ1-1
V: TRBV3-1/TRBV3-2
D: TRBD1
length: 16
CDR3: CASSQYGTGMNTEAFF
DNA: TGTGCCAGCAGCCAATACGGGACAGGCATGAACACTGAAGCTTTCTTT

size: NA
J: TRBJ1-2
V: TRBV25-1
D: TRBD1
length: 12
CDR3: CASSGGQRGYTF
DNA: TGTGCCAGCAGTGGGGGACAGCGCGGCTACACCTTC

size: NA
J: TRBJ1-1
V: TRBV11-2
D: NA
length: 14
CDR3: CASSSLTGHTEAFF
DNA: TGTGCCAGCAGCTCACTTACAGGGCACACTGAAGCTTTCTTT

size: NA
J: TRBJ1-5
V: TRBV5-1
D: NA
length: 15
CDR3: CASSLGGLSNQPQHF
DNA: TGCGCCAGCAGCTTGGGTGGGCTAAGTAATCAGCCCCAGCATTTT

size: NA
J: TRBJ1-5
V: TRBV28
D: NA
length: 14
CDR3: CASSPLQTVQPQHF
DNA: TGTGCCAGCAGTCCCTTGCAGACAGTTCAGCCCCAGCATTTT

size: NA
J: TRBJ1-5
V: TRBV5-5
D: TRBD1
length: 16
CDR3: CASSLRQGVENQPQHF
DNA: TGTGCCAGCAGCTTAAGACAGGGGGTAGAGAATCAGCCCCAGCATTTT

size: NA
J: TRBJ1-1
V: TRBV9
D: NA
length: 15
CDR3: CASSVADGRNTEAFF
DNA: TGTGCCAGCAGCGTAGCTGACGGAAGGAACACTGAAGCTTTCTTT

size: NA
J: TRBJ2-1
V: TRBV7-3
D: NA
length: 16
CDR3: CASSLGVGSAYNEQFF
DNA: TGTGCCAGCAGCTTGGGGGTGGGGAGCGCTTACAATGAGCAGTTCTTC

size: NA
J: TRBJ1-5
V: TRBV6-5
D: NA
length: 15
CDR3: CASSPTSYSNQPQHF
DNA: TGTGCCAGCAGTCCGACGTCTTATAGCAATCAGCCCCAGCATTTT

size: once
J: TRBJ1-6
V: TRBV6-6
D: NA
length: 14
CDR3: CASSYATGQRPLHF
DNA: TGTGCCAGCAGTTACGCGACCGGCCAGAGACCCCTCCACTTT

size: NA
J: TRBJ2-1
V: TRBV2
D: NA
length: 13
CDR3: CASSDNADNEQFF
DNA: TGTGCCAGCAGTGACAATGCAGACAATGAGCAGTTCTTC

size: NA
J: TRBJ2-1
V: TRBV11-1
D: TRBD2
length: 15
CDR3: CASSATSGGENEQFF
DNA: TGTGCCAGCAGCGCAACTAGCGGGGGGGAGAATGAGCAGTTCTTC

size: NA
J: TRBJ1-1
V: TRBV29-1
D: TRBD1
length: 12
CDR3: CSADRDHTEAFF
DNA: TGCAGCGCCGACAGGGATCACACTGAAGCTTTCTTT

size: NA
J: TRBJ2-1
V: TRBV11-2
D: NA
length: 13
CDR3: CASSLEYMNEQFF
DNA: TGTGCCAGCAGCTTAGAGTACATGAATGAGCAGTTCTTC